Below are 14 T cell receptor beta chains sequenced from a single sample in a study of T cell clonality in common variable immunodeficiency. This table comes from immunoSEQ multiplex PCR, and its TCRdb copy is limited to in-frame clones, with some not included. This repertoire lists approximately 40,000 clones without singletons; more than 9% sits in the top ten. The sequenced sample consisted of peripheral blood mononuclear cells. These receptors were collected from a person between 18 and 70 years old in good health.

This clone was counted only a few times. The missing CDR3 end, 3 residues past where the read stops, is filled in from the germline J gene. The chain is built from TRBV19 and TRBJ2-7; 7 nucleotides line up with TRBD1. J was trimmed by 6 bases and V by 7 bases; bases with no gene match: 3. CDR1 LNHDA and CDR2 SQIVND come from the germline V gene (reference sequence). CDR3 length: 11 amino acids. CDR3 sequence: CASTHRGEQYF. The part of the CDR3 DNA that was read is TGTGCCAGTACCCACAGGGGCGAG.

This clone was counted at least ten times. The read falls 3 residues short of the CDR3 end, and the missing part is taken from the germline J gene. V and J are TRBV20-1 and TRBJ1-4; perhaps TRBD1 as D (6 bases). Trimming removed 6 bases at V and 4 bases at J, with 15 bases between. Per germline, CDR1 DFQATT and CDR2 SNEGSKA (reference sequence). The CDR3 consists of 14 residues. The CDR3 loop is CSARGTGSNEKLFF. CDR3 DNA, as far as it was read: TGCAGTGCCAGGGGAACAGGAAGTAATGAAAAA.

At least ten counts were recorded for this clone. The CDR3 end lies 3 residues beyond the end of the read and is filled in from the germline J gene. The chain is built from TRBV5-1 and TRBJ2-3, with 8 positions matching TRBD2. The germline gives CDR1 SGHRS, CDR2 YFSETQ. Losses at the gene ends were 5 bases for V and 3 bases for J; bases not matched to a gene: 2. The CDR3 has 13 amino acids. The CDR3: CASSSSGTDTQYF. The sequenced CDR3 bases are TGCGCCAGCAGTTCTAGCGGGACAGATACG.

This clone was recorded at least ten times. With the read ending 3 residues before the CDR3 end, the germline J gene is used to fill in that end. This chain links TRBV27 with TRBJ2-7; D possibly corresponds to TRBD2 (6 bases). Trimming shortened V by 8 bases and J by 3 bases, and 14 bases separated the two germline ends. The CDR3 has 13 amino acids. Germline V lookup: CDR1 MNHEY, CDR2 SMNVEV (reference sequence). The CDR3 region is CASGGGNLYEQYF. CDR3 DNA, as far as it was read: TGTGCCAGCGGTGGGGGGAACCTCTACGAG.

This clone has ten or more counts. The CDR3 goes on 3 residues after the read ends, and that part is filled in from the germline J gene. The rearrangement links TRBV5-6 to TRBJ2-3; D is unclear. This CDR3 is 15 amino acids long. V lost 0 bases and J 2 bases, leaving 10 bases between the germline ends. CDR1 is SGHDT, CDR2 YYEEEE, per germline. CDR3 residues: CASSLDPLNTDTQYF. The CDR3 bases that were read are TGTGCCAGCAGCTTGGACCCACTAAACACAGATACG.

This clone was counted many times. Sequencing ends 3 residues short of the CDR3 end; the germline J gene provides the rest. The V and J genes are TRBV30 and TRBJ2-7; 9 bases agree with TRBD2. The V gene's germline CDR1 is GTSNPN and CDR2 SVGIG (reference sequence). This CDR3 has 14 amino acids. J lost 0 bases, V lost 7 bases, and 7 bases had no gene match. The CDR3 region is CALDLAGTSYEQYF. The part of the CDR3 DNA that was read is TGTGCCTTGGACCTAGCGGGAACCTCCTACGAG.

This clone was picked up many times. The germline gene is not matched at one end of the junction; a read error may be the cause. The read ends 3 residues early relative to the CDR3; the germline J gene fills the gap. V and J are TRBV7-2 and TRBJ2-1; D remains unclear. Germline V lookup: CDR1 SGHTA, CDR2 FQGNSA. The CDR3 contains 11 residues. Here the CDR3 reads CASSSSNEQFF. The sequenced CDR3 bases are TGTGCCAGCAGCTCCTCCAATGAG.

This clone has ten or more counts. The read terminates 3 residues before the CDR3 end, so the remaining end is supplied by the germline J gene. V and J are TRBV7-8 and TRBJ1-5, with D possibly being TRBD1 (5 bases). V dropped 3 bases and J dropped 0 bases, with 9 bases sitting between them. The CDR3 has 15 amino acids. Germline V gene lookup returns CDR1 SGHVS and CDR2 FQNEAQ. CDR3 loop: CASSLGQASNQPQHF. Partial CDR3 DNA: TGTGCCAGCAGCTTGGGGCAGGCTAGCAATCAGCCC.

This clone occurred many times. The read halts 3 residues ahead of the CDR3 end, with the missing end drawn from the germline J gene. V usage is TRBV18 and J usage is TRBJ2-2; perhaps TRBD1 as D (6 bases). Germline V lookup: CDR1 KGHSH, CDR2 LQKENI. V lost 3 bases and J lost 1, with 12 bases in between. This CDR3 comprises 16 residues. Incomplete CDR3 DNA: TGTGCCAGCTCACCCCCGGGACACATGAACACCGGGGAG. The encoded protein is CASSPPGHMNTGE. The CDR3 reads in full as CASSPPGHMNTGELFF.

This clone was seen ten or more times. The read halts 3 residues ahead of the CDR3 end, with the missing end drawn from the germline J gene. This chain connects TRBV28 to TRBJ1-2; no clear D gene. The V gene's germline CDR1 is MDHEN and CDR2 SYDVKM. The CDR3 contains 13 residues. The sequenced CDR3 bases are TGTGCCAGTCTACCGGGTCAACGTTGGGGC. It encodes CASLPGQRWG. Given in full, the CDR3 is CASLPGQRWGYTF.

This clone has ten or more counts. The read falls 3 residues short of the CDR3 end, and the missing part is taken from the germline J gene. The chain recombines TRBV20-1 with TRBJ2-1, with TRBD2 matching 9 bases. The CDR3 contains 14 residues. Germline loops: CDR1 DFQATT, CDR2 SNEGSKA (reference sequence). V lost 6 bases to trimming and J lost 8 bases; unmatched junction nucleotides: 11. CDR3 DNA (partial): TGCAGTGCGGTACCGGGACTAGCCTCCGATGAG. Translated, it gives CSAVPGLASDE. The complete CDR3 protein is CSAVPGLASDEQFF.

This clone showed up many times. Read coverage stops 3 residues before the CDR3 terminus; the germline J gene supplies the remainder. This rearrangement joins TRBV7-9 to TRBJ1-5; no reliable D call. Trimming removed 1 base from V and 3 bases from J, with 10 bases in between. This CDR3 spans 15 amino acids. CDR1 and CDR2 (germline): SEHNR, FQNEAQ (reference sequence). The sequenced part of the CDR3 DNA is TGTGCCAGCAGCTTAGTTGGTGAGGTCAATCAGCCC. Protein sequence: CASSLVGEVNQP. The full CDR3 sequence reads CASSLVGEVNQPQHF.

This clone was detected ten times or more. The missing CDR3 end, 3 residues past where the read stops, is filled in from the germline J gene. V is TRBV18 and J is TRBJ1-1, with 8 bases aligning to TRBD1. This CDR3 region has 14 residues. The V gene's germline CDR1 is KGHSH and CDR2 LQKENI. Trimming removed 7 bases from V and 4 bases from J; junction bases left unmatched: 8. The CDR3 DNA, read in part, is TGTGCCAGCTGGGCAGGGGGCGCGGGCACTGAA. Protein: CASWAGGAGTE. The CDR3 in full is CASWAGGAGTEAFF.

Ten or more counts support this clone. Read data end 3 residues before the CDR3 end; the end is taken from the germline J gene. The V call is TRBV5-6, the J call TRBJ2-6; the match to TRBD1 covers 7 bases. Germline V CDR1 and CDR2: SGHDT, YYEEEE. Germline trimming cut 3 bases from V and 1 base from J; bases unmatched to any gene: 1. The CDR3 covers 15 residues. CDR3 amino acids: CASSWGQSGANVLTF. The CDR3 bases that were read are TGTGCCAGCAGCTGGGGACAGTCTGGGGCCAACGTC.